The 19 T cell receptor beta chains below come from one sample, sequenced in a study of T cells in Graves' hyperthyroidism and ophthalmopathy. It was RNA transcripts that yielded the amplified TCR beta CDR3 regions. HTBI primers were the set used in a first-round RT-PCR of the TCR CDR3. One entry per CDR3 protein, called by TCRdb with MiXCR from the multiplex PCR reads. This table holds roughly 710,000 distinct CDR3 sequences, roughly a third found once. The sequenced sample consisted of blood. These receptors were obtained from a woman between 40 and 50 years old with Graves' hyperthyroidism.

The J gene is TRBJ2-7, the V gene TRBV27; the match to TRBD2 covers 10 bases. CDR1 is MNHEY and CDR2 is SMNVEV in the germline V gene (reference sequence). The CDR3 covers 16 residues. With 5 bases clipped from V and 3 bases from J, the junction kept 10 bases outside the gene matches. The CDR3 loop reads CASSLRGAGGNYEQYF. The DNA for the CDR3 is TGTGCCAGCAGTCTGCGGGGAGCGGGAGGGAACTACGAGCAGTACTTC.

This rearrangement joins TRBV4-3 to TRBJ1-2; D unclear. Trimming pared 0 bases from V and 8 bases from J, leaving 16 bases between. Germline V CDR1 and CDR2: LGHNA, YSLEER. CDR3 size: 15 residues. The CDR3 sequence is CASSQDLSRDRGYTF. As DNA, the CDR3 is TGCGCCAGCAGCCAAGATTTGTCCCGGGATCGGGGCTACACCTTC.

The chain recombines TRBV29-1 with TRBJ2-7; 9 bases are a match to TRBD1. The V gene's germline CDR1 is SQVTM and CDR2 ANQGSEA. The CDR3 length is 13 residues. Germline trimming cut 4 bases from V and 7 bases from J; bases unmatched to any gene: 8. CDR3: CSVGGQGYNEQYF. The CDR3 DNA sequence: TGCAGCGTTGGGGGACAGGGCTACAATGAGCAGTACTTC.

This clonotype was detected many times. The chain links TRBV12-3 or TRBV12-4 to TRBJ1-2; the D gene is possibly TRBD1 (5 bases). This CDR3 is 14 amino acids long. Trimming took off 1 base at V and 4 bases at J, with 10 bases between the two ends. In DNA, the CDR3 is TGTGCCAGCAGTTTAGGAGGACATCCCTATGGCTACACCTTC. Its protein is CASSLGGHPYGYTF.

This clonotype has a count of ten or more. The CDR3 coding sequence is TGCAGCGTTGTTTTCGGCAGTGGGGTGAATCAGCCCCAGCATTTT. Protein: CSVVFGSGVNQPQHF. The J gene is TRBJ1-5, the V gene TRBV29-1; D unresolved. The CDR3 runs 15 residues. Germline assignment: CDR1 SQVTM and CDR2 ANQGSEA. The V end lost 4 bases, the J end lost 4 bases, and 17 bases lay between the germline ends.

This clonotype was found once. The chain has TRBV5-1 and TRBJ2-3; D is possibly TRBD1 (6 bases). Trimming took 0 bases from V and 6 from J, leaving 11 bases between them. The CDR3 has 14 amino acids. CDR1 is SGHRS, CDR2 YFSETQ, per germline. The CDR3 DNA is TGCGCCAGCAGCTTGGACTCCCAGGGGGATACGCAGTATTTT. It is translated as CASSLDSQGDTQYF.

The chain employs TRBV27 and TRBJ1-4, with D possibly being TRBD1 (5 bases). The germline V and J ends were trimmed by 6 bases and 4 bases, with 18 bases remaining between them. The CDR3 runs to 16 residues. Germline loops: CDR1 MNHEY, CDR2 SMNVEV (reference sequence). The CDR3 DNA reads TGTGCCAGCAGAACTACCACTGGGCAGGGTAATGAAAAACTGTTTTTT. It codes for CASRTTTGQGNEKLFF.

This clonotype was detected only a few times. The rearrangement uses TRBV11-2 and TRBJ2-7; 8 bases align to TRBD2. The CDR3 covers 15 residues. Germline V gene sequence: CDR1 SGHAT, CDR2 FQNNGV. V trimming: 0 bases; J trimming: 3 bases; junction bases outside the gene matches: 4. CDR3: CASSLEVAGGYEQYF. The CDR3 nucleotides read TGTGCCAGCAGCTTAGAGGTTGCGGGAGGCTACGAGCAGTACTTC.

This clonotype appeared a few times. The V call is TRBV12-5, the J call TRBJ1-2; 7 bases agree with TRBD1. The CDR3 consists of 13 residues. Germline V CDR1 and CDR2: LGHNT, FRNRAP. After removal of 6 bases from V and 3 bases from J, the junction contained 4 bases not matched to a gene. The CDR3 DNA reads TGTGCTAGTGGAGGGGGCCCGGACTATGGCTACACCTTC. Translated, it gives CASGGGPDYGYTF.

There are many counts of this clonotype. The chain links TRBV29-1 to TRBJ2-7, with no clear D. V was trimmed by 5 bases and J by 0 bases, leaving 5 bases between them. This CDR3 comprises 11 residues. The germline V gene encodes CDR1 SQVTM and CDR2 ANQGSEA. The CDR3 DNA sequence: TGCAGCGTTTTAAGCTCCTACGAGCAGTACTTC. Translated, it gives CSVLSSYEQYF.

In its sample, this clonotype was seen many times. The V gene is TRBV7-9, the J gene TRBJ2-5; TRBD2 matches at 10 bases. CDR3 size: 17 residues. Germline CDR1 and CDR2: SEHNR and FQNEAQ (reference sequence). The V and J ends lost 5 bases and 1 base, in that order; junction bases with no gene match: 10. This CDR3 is CASSPKLAGDLQETQYF. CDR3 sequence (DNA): TGTGCCAGCAGCCCCAAGCTAGCGGGAGACCTCCAAGAGACCCAGTACTTC.

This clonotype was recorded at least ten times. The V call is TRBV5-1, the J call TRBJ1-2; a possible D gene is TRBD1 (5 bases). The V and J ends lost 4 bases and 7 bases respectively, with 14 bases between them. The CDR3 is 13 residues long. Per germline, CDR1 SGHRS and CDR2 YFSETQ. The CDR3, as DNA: TGCGCCAGCAGCGGGCTGGGGGAAACTGGCTACACCTTC. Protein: CASSGLGETGYTF.

CDR3 in amino acids: CASSPAFRADTDTQYF. The CDR3 DNA reads TGTGCCAGCAGTCCCGCCTTCCGGGCCGACACAGATACGCAGTATTTT. This chain joins TRBV12-3 or TRBV12-4 and TRBJ2-3; the D is unclear. The CDR3 extends over 16 amino acids. Trimming left V 5 bases short and J 2 bases short, with 17 bases between.

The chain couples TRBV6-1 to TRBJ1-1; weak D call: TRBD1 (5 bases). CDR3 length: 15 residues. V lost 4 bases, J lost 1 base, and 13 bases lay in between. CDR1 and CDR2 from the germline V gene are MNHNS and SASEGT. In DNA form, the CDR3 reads TGTGCCAGCAGTGGATTAATCGGGGGGAACACTGAAGCTTTCTTT. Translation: CASSGLIGGNTEAFF.

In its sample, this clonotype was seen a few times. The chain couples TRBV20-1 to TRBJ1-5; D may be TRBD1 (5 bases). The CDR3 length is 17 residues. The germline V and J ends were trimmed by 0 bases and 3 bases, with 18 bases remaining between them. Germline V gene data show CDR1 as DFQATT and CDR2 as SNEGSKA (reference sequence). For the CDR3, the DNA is TGCAGTGCTAGAGACCGCTTCAGGGAATCTAACAATCAGCCCCAGCATTTT. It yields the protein CSARDRFRESNNQPQHF.

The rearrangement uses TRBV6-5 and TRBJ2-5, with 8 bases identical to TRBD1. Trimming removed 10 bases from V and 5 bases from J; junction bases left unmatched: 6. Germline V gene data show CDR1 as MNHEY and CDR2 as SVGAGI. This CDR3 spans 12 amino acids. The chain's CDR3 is CATSQGGETQYF. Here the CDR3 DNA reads TGTGCCACGTCACAGGGGGGCGAGACCCAGTACTTC.

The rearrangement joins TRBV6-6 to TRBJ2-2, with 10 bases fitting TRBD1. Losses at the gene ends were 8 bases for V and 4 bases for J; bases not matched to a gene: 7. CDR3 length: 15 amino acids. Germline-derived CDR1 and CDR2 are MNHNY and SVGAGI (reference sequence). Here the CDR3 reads CASGDRGRGTGELFF. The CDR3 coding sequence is TGTGCCAGCGGCGACAGGGGGCGCGGCACCGGGGAGCTGTTTTTT.

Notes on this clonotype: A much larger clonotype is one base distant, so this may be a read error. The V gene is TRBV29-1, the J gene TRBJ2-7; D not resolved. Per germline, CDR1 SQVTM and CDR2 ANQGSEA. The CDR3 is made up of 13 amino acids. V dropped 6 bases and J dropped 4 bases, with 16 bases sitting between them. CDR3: CSVKPPGRYEQYF. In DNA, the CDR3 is TGCAGCGTAAAGCCCCCGGGTCGGTACGAGCAGTACTTC.

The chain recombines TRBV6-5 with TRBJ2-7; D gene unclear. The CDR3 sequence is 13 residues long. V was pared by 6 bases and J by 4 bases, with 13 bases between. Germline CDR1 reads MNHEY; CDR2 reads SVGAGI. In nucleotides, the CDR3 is TGTGCCAGCAGCCAAGAAATGACTTACGAGCAGTACTTC. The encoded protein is CASSQEMTYEQYF.